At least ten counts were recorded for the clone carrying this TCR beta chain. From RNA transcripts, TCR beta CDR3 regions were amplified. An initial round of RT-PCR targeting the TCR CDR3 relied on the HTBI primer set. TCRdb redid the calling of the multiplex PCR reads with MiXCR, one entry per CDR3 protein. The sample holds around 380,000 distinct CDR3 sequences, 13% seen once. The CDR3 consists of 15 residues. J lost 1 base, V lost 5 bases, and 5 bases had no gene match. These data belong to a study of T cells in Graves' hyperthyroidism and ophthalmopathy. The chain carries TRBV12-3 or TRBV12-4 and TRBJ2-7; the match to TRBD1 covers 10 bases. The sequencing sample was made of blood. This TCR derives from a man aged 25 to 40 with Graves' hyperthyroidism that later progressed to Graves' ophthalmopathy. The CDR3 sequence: CASSKPGQGSYEQYF. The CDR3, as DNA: TGTGCCAGCAGTAAACCGGGACAGGGGTCCTACGAGCAGTACTTC.